This TCR beta chain was recovered during a study of cytomegalovirus exposure and HLA in healthy donors. The method was immunoSEQ multiplex PCR; TCRdb's version includes in-frame clones alone and lacks a portion of them. This table has 250,000 to 300,000 clones, nearly 90% appearing once. The V gene's germline CDR1 is MGHRA and CDR2 YSYEKL. Trimming cost V 4 bases and J 4 bases; bases outside gene matches: 8. CDR3 length equals 16 residues. This clonotype originated in a woman aged 18-35 years in good health and CMV-seronegative. The V and J genes are TRBV4-1 and TRBJ2-2, with TRBD2 identical over 8 bases. Sequencing used PBMCs. CDR3: CASSPNIGGATGELFF. DNA for the CDR3: TGCGCCAGCAGCCCCAATATCGGGGGGGCCACCGGGGAGCTGTTTTTT.